Below are 26 T cell receptor beta chains sequenced from a single sample in a study of blood T cells in healthy people across ages. Next came a second PCR, run for about 7 to 12 cycles, which used a sample-barcoded 5' primer along with a J-beta primer mix. TCRdb reanalysed the 5' RACE reads using MiXCR and keeps one entry per CDR3 protein. The data show approximately 2,000,000 distinct CDR3 sequences, more than 35% seen once. The sample taken for sequencing was blood. These TCRs come from a human donor in good health.

This clonotype was seen a handful of times. The V gene is TRBV7-2, the J gene TRBJ1-2; no definite D call. Trimming cost V 5 bases and J 2 bases, with 12 bases left between them. The CDR3 is made up of 14 amino acids. CDR1 is SGHTA and CDR2 is FQGNSA in the germline V gene. CDR3 DNA: TGTGCCAGCAGCGTCCGACTCCTAAACTATGGCTACACCTTC. It codes for CASSVRLLNYGYTF.

In this sample, this clonotype turned up a few times. This rearrangement joins TRBV12-5 to TRBJ2-5; unclear D gene. The CDR3 spans 18 residues. Trimming pared 0 bases from V and 2 bases from J, leaving 19 bases between. Germline V gene sequence: CDR1 LGHNT, CDR2 FRNRAP. DNA of the CDR3: TGTGCTAGTGGTTTGGTACCGGCATGGGCCCGGAAGCAAGAGACCCAGTACTTC. Its translation: CASGLVPAWARKQETQYF.

J is TRBJ1-2 and V is TRBV18; 8 nucleotides line up with TRBD1. J gave up 6 bases and V 5 bases, and 11 bases lay outside the gene matches. Germline V lookup: CDR1 KGHSH, CDR2 LQKENI. This CDR3 region has 15 residues. CDR3 sequence reads: CASSLGTGGSDGYTF. The CDR3 DNA reads TGTGCCAGCTCATTGGGTACAGGGGGAAGTGATGGCTACACCTTC. The full variable domain, rest sourced from reference TRBV18 and TRBJ1-2, is NAGVMQNPRHLVRRRGQEARLRCSPMKGHSHVYWYRQLPEEGLKFMVYLQKENIIDESGMPKERFSAEFPKEGPSILRIQQVVRGDSAAYFCASSLGTGGSDGYTFGSGTRLTVV.

Points on this clonotype: Being one base from a much bigger clone, this may be a read error. This sequence joins TRBV28 and TRBJ2-7; TRBD1 matches 9 bases. The CDR3 runs 14 residues. Germline assignment: CDR1 MDHEN and CDR2 SYDVKM. The CDR3 bases are TGTGCCGGCAGTTTACAGGGGGCGGGTTACGAGCAGTACTTC. The encoded protein is CAGSLQGAGYEQYF.

This clonotype was seen only a few times. This chain joins TRBV29-1 and TRBJ1-2; no clear D. Germline CDR1 SQVTM, CDR2 ANQGSEA. The CDR3 runs 11 residues. V lost 6 bases, J lost 5 bases, and 10 bases lay in between. This CDR3 is CSVTLTYGYTF. The DNA of the CDR3 is TGCAGCGTGACTCTGACTTATGGCTACACCTTC.

The rearrangement uses TRBV9 and TRBJ2-7, with TRBD2 identical over 9 bases. CDR3 length: 15 residues. J lost 3 bases, V lost 2 bases, and 6 bases had no gene match. The germline CDR1 and CDR2 sequences are SGDLS and YYNGEE. CDR3: CASSVSGGQIYEQYF. CDR3 in DNA: TGTGCCAGCAGCGTTAGCGGGGGCCAAATCTACGAGCAGTACTTC.

The V gene is TRBV7-2, the J gene TRBJ2-5, with unresolved D. The assigned J gene may be wrong: the sequence end matches TRBJ2-7 better. The CDR3 has 14 residues. Germline-derived CDR1 and CDR2 are SGHTA and FQGNSA. The CDR3 nucleotides read TGTGCCAGCAGCTTAGATTGGGTTAACTACGAGCAGTACTTC. This encodes CASSLDWVNYEQYF.

The chain joins TRBV4-1 to TRBJ2-1; 10 bases map to TRBD1. J was trimmed by 4 bases and V by 7 bases; bases with no gene match: 10. CDR1 is MGHRA and CDR2 is YSYEKL in the germline V gene. This CDR3 has 16 amino acids. The CDR3 loop is CASTNEGQGGYNEQFF. CDR3 bases: TGCGCCAGCACCAACGAAGGACAGGGGGGATACAATGAGCAGTTCTTC.

This CDR3 reads CASSQGSGTGVDNEQFF. The CDR3 DNA reads TGTGCCAGCAGCCAAGGGTCCGGGACAGGAGTAGACAATGAGCAGTTCTTC. The chain employs TRBV3-1 and TRBJ2-1; 8 bases are shared with TRBD1. The germline gives CDR1 LGHDT, CDR2 YNNKEL (reference sequence). This CDR3 contains 17 residues. With V trimmed by 1 base and J by 5 bases, 10 bases remained unmatched.

The chain links TRBV20-1 to TRBJ2-1, with D unresolved. The V end was cut by 3 bases, the J end by 4 bases, with 16 bases between. Germline V CDR1 and CDR2: DFQATT, SNEGSKA (reference sequence). This CDR3 is 15 amino acids long. The CDR3 sequence: CSASSSSVPYNEQFF. In DNA form, the CDR3 reads TGCAGTGCTAGTAGTTCTTCTGTGCCGTACAATGAGCAGTTCTTC.

The chain carries TRBV20-1 and TRBJ2-3, with a weak D call TRBD2 (5 bases). CDR3 length: 14 residues. The V end was cut by 4 bases, the J end by 4 bases, with 15 bases between. The V gene's germline CDR1 is DFQATT and CDR2 SNEGSKA (reference sequence). DNA for the CDR3: TGCAGTGCTATGACGGTCCAGAGGGCAGATACGCAGTATTTT. It specifies CSAMTVQRADTQYF.

The chain couples TRBV2 to TRBJ1-1; no reliable D call. CDR3 length: 15 amino acids. Germline V gene data show CDR1 as SNHLY and CDR2 as FYNNEI. With 3 bases removed from V and 2 bases from J, the gap between germline ends came to 13 bases. CDR3 protein: CASSDPGGPNTEAFF. CDR3 coding DNA: TGTGCCAGCAGTGACCCGGGAGGCCCCAACACTGAAGCTTTCTTT.

The V call is TRBV6-1, the J call TRBJ2-1, with 7 bases identical to TRBD2. This CDR3 is built from 18 residues. Trimming removed 3 bases from V and 8 bases from J; junction bases left unmatched: 19. Per germline, CDR1 MNHNS and CDR2 SASEGT. The CDR3, as DNA: TGTGCCAGCAGTGATAAAAGGACTAGGTCCTGGAGCAATGATGAGCAGTTCTTC. Translating it yields CASSDKRTRSWSNDEQFF.

As to this clonotype: Germline is not matched at one junction end, which may reflect a read error. The CDR3 DNA follows: TGTGTCAGCAGTTCGGGACAGAGTGCTATGAACACTGAAGCTTTCTTT. Protein: CVSSSGQSAMNTEAFF. The rearrangement links TRBV7-2 to TRBJ1-1, with TRBD1 identical over 7 bases. There are 16 residues in the CDR3. CDR1 and CDR2 from the germline V gene are SGHTA and FQGNSA.

The chain couples TRBV7-2 to TRBJ2-3, with 8 nucleotides matching TRBD2. Germline CDR1 SGHTA, CDR2 FQGNSA. V was clipped by 5 bases and J by 2 bases; unmatched bases: 9. There are 16 residues in the CDR3. The CDR3 DNA is TGTGCCAGCAGCACGTACGGGGGGGCTTACACAGATACGCAGTATTTT. Translating it yields CASSTYGGAYTDTQYF.

The chain couples TRBV3-1 to TRBJ2-7; no definite D call. V was trimmed by 4 bases and J by 3 bases, leaving 10 bases between them. This CDR3 has 13 amino acids. CDR1 LGHDT and CDR2 YNNKEL come from the germline V gene (reference sequence). The CDR3, as DNA: TGTGCCAGCAGCCCCGAGGCCTACTACGAGCAGTACTTC. Its translation: CASSPEAYYEQYF.

The chain links TRBV5-4 to TRBJ1-6; 9 nucleotides align to TRBD1. The CDR3 is made up of 16 amino acids. Trimming took 1 base from V and 7 from J; bases not matched to a gene: 6. Germline CDR1 is SGHNT and CDR2 is YYREEE (reference sequence). CDR3: CASSLMLGQGNSPLHF. CDR3 DNA sequence: TGTGCCAGCAGCTTGATGTTGGGACAGGGAAATTCACCCCTCCACTTT.

The V gene is TRBV29-1, the J gene TRBJ2-7; no definite D call. Trimming removed 6 bases at V and 1 base at J, with 10 bases between. Germline CDR1 is SQVTM and CDR2 is ANQGSEA. This CDR3 has 12 amino acids. The CDR3 region is CSVMTDSYEQYF. CDR3 DNA: TGCAGCGTGATGACGGATTCCTACGAGCAGTACTTC.

The sample holds a few counts of this clonotype. J is TRBJ1-2 and V is TRBV5-1; D unclear. The germline CDR1 and CDR2 sequences are SGHRS and YFSETQ. This CDR3 region has 14 residues. The ends were cut back, 3 bases at V and 5 bases at J, with 14 bases in the middle. The CDR3 nucleotides are TGCGCCAGCAGCTCCCAAGATGACGCTTATGGCTACACCTTC. It codes for CASSSQDDAYGYTF.

This clonotype was found a few times. The gene calls are TRBV28 and TRBJ1-1; D may be TRBD1 (5 bases). Germline CDR1 MDHEN, CDR2 SYDVKM. V was trimmed by 2 bases and J by 1 base, leaving 11 bases between them. This CDR3 contains 15 residues. The chain's CDR3 is CASSLSKGWNTEAFF. DNA for the CDR3: TGTGCCAGCAGTTTAAGTAAGGGGTGGAACACTGAAGCTTTCTTT.

J is TRBJ1-2 and V is TRBV4-3; perhaps TRBD1 as D (6 bases). CDR1 is LGHNA, CDR2 YSLEER, per germline. The CDR3 is made up of 14 amino acids. Trimming cost V 6 bases and J 7 bases, with 18 bases left between them. The CDR3 loop reads CASSNNRDVSGYTF. The CDR3, as DNA: TGCGCCAGCAGTAATAACAGGGACGTGAGTGGCTACACCTTC.

The chain uses TRBV7-3 and TRBJ1-6; 10 positions agree with TRBD1. Germline CDR1 SGHTA, CDR2 FQGTGA. The trim removed 1 base at V and 8 bases at J, leaving 2 bases unmatched. This CDR3 has 15 residues. The CDR3: CASSLMTGGHSPLHF. CDR3 sequence (DNA): TGTGCCAGCAGCTTAATGACAGGGGGCCATTCACCCCTCCACTTT.

V usage is TRBV10-3 and J usage is TRBJ2-2, with D perhaps TRBD2 (6 bases). CDR3 length: 14 residues. The germline V gene encodes CDR1 ENHRY and CDR2 SYGVKD. The germline V and J ends were trimmed by 3 bases and 5 bases, with 10 bases remaining between them. The CDR3 nucleotides are TGTGCCATCAGTGATTCGGGGGAGACCGGGGAGCTGTTTTTT. This encodes CAISDSGETGELFF.

This chain links TRBV3-1 with TRBJ2-2; D uncertain. The CDR3 is 15 residues long. Germline loops: CDR1 LGHDT, CDR2 YNNKEL (reference sequence). Trimming took off 1 base at V and 5 bases at J, with 11 bases between the two ends. The CDR3 bases are TGTGCCAGCAGCCAAGTTACTGCGGATACCGGGGAGCTGTTTTTT. It yields the protein CASSQVTADTGELFF.

This chain uses TRBV4-2 with TRBJ2-1, with D uncertain. The CDR3 extends over 14 amino acids. The ends were cut back, 5 bases at V and 5 bases at J, with 13 bases in the middle. The germline V gene encodes CDR1 LGHNA and CDR2 YNFKEQ. The CDR3 DNA follows: TGTGCCAGCAGCTTCGCCGACAAAAACAATGAGCAGTTCTTC. Its translation is CASSFADKNNEQFF.

This sequence joins TRBV7-9 and TRBJ2-1; D unclear. The CDR3 spans 17 residues. With 6 bases removed from V and 0 bases from J, the gap between germline ends came to 18 bases. Germline lookup yields CDR1 SEHNR and CDR2 FQNEAQ (reference sequence). CDR3 in amino acids: CASSPSTTLVSYNEQFF. The CDR3, as DNA: TGTGCCAGCAGTCCAAGTACAACACTCGTCTCCTACAATGAGCAGTTCTTC.